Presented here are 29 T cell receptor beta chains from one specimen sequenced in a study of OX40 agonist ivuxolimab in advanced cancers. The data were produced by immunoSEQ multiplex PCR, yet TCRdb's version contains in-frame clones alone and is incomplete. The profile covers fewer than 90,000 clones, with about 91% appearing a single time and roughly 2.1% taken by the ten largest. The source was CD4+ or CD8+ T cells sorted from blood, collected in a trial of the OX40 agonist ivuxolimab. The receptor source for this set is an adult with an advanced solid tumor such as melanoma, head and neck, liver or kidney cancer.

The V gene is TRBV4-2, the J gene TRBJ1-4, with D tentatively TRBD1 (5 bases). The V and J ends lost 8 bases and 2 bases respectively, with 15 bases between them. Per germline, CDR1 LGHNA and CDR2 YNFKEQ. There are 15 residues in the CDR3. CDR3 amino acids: CASGSPGSTNEKLFF. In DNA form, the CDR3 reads TGTGCCAGCGGGAGTCCAGGGTCCACTAATGAAAAACTGTTTTTT.

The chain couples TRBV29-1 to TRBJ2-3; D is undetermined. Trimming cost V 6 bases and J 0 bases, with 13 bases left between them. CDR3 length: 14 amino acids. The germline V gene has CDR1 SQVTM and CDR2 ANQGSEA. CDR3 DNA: TGCAGCGTGGCCCTGACACATAGCACAGATACGCAGTATTTT. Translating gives CSVALTHSTDTQYF.

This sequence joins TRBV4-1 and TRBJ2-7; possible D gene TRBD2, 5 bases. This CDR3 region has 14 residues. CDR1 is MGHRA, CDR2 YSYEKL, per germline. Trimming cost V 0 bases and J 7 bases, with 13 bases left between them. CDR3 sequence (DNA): TGCGCCAGCAGCCAAGAGCGGGCCCCTAAAGAGCAGTACTTC. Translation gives CASSQERAPKEQYF.

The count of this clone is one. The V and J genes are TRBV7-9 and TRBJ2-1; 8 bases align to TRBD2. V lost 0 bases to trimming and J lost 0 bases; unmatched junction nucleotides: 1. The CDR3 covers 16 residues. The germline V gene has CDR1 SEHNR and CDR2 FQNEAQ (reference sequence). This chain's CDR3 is CASSLASGISYNEQFF. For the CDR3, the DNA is TGTGCCAGCAGCTTAGCTAGCGGGATCTCCTACAATGAGCAGTTCTTC. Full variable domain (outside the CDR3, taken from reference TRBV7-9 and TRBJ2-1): DTGVSQNPRHKITKRGQNVTFRCDPISEHNRLYWYRQTLGQGPEFLTYFQNEAQLEKSRLLSDRFSAERPKGSFSTLEIQRTEQGDSAMYLCASSLASGISYNEQFFGPGTRLTVL.

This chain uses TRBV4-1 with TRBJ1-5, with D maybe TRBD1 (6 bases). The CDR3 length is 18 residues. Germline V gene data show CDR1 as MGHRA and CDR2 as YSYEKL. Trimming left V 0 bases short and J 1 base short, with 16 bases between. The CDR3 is CASSQDGGRQASNQPQHF. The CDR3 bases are TGCGCCAGCAGCCAAGATGGGGGCAGGCAGGCAAGCAATCAGCCCCAGCATTTT.

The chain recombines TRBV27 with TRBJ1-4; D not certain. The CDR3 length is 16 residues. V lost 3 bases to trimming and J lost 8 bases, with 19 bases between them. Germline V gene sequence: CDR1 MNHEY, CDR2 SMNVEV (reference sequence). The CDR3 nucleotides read TGTGCCAGCAGTTTGACGTGGGGAACCGCGTGGGAAAAACTGTTTTTT. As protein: CASSLTWGTAWEKLFF.

The CDR3 sequence: CASSPDGIPSETQYF. CDR3 sequence (DNA): TGTGCCAGCTCACCAGACGGGATACCCTCAGAGACCCAGTACTTC. This chain uses TRBV18 with TRBJ2-5; tentative D call: TRBD2 (5 bases). V lost 2 bases to trimming and J lost 4 bases, with 14 bases between them. Germline lookup yields CDR1 KGHSH and CDR2 LQKENI. The CDR3 length is 15 residues.

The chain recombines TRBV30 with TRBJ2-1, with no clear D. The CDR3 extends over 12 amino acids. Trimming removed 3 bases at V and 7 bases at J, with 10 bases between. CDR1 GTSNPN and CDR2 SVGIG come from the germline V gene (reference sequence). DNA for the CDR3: TGTGCCTGGAGCCCGCGGAGTAATGAGCAGTTCTTC. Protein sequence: CAWSPRSNEQFF.

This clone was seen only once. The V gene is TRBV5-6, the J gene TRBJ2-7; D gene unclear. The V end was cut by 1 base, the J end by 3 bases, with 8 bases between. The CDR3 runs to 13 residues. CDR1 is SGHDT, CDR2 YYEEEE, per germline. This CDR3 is CASSLPADYEQYF. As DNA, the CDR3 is TGTGCCAGCAGCTTGCCTGCCGACTACGAGCAGTACTTC.

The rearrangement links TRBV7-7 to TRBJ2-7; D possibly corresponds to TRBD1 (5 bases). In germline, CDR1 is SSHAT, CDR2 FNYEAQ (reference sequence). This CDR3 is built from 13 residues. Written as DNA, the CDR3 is TGTGCTACCTCGAGGCAGGGATCCTACGAGCAGTACTTC. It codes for CATSRQGSYEQYF.

The CDR3 reads CASSGGTGKGGYTF. The CDR3 DNA reads TGTGCCAGCAGCGGAGGGACAGGGAAGGGCGGCTACACCTTC. The rearrangement uses TRBV9 and TRBJ1-2; 9 bases fit TRBD1. V gave up 3 bases and J gave up 8 bases; unmatched junction bases: 8. This CDR3 comprises 14 residues. Per the germline V gene, CDR1 is SGDLS and CDR2 is YYNGEE.

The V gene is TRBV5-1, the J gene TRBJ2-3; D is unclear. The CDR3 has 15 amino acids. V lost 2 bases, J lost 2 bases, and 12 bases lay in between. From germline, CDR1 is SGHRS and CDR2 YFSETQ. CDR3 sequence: CASSFGRFNTDTQYF. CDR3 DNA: TGCGCCAGCAGCTTCGGTAGGTTCAACACAGATACGCAGTATTTT.

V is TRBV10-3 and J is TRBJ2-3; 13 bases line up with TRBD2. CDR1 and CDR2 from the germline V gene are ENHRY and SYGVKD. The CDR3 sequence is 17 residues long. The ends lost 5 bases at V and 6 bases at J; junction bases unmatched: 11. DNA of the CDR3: TGTGCCATCAGTACGACCCAACTAGCGGGAGGGCCGGATACGCAGTATTTT. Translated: CAISTTQLAGGPDTQYF.

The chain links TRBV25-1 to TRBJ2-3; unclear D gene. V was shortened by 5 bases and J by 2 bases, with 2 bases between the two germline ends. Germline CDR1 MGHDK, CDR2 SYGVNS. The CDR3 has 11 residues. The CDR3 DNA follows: TGTGCCAGCAGTTACACAGATACGCAGTATTTT. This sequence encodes CASSYTDTQYF.

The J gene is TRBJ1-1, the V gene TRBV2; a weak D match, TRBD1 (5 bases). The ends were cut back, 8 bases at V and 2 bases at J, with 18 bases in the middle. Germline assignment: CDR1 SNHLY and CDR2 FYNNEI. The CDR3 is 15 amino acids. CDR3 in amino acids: CASDRGTAANTEAFF. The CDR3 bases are TGTGCCAGCGACCGGGGGACGGCCGCAAACACTGAAGCTTTCTTT. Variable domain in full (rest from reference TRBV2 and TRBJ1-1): EPEVTQTPSHQVTQMGQEVILRCVPISNHLYFYWYRQILGQKVEFLVSFYNNEISEKSEIFDDQFSVERPDGSNFTLKIRSTKLEDSAMYFCASDRGTAANTEAFFGQGTRLTVV.

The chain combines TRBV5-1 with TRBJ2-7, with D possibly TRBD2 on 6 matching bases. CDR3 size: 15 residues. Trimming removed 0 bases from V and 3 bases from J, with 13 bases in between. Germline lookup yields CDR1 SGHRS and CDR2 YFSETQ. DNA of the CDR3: TGCGCCAGCAGCTTGGATCAGGGAGGTTTCTACGAGCAGTACTTC. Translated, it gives CASSLDQGGFYEQYF.

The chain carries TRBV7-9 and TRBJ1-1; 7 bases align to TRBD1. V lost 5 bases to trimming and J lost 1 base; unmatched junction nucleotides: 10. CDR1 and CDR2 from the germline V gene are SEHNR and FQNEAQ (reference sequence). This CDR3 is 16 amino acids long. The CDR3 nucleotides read TGTGCCAGCAGCCCAAGGGGGACAGCGCCGAACACTGAAGCTTTCTTT. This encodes CASSPRGTAPNTEAFF.

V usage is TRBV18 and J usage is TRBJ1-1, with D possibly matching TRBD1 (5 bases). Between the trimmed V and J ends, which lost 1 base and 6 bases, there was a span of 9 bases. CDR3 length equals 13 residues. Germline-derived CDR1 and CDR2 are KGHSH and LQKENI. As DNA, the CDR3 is TGTGCCAGCTCACCACGAGGGGACCCTGAAGCTTTCTTT. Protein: CASSPRGDPEAFF.

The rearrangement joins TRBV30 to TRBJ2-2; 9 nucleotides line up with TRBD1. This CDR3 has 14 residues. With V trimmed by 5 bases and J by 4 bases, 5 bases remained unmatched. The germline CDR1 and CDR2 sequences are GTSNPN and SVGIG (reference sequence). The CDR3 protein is CAWGGQGGTGELFF. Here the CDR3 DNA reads TGTGCCTGGGGGGGACAGGGCGGCACCGGGGAGCTGTTTTTT.

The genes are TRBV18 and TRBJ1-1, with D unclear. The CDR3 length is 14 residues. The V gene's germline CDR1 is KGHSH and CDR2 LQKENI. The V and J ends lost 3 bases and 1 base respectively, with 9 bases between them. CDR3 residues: CASSPQSWNTEAFF. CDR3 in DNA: TGTGCCAGCTCACCCCAATCCTGGAACACTGAAGCTTTCTTT.

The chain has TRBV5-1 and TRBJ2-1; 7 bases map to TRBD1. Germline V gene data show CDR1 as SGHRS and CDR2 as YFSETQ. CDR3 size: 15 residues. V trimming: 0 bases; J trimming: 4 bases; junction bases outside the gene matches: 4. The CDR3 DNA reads TGCGCCAGCAGCTTGGTGGACAGGACTTACAATGAGCAGTTCTTC. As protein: CASSLVDRTYNEQFF.

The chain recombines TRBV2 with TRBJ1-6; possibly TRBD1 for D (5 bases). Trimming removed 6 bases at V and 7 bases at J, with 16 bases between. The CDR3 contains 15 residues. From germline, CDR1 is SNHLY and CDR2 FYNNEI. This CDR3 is CASSRDLFSNSPLHF. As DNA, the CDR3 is TGTGCCAGCAGCCGGGACCTTTTTTCCAATTCACCCCTCCACTTT.

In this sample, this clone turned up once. The CDR3 DNA reads as TGTGCCAGCAGCCAAGAAGGGATTGGAAACACCATATATTTT. Translation: CASSQEGIGNTIYF. The rearrangement joins TRBV4-2 to TRBJ1-3; D uncertain. The CDR3 spans 14 residues. The germline V and J ends were trimmed by 0 bases and 3 bases, with 6 bases remaining between them. Looked up from germline, CDR1 is LGHNA and CDR2 is YNFKEQ.

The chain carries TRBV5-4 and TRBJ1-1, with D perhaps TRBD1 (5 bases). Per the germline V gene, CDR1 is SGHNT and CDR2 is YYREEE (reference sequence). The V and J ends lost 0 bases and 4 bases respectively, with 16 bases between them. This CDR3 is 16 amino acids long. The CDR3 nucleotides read TGTGCCAGCAGCTTGGCCGGGTGGGGGGGAGGCACTGAAGCTTTCTTT. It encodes CASSLAGWGGGTEAFF.

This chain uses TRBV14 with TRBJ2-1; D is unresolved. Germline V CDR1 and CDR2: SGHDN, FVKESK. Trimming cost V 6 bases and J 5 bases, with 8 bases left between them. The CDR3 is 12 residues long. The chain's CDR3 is CASRRAHNEQFF. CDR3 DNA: TGTGCCAGCAGGAGAGCCCACAATGAGCAGTTCTTC.

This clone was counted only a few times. This chain's CDR3 is CASSEGRFNQPQHF. CDR3 DNA: TGTGCCAGCAGCGAGGGACGGTTCAATCAGCCCCAGCATTTT. V usage is TRBV5-8 and J usage is TRBJ1-5; D might be TRBD1 (5 bases). The CDR3 is made up of 14 amino acids. The V gene lost 4 bases and the J gene lost 3 bases, with 11 bases spanning the gap. Looked up from germline, CDR1 is SGHTS and CDR2 is YDEGEE.

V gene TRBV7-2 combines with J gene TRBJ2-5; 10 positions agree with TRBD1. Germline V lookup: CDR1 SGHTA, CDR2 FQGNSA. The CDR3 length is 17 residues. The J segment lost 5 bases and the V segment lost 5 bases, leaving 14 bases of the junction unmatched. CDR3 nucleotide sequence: TGTGCCAGCAGCCATCATCAGACAGGGGGCGTTTTGGAGACCCAGTACTTC. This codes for CASSHHQTGGVLETQYF.

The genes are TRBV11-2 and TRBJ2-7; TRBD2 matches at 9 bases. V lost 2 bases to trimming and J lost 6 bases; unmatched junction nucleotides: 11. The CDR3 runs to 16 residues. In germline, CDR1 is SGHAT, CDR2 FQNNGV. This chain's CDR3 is CASSLLGFSGRSEQYF. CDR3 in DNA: TGTGCCAGCAGCTTATTAGGTTTTAGCGGGAGAAGCGAGCAGTACTTC.

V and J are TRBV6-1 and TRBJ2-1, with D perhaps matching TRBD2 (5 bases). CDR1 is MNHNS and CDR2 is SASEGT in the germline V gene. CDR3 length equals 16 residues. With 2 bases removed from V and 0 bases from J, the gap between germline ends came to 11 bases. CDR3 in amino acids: CASSEFGGFSYNEQFF. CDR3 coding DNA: TGTGCCAGCAGTGAATTCGGAGGATTCTCCTACAATGAGCAGTTCTTC.